Shown below are 16 T cell receptor delta chains from a single sample sequenced in a study of Vδ1+ human thymocytes. Antigen specificity for these receptors is unknown. Study observations and caveats: In the thymus, TRG and TRD repertoires looked highly polyclonal with Gaussian CDR3 lengths.

The template was reverse-transcribed extracted RNA. Multiplex PCR used pooled V-gene forward primers and a constant-region reverse primer to amplify CDR3s. TCRdb re-called the multiplex PCR reads through CATT. The profile shows about 55,000 delta-chain clones, 15% of them singletons. Sequencing was performed on Vdelta1+ gamma-delta thymocytes from the thymus. The subset was: FACS-sorted CD3+ TCRalphabeta- TCRVdelta1+ TCRVdelta2- thymocytes. Receptors originate from a boy less than two years old who had congenital heart surgery.

This clone was found a few times. This chain joins TRAV29/DV5 and TRDJ1, with D perhaps matching TRDD2 (5 bases). The germline CDR1 and CDR2 sequences are NSMFDY and ISSIKDK. CDR3 length: 16 residues. The V and J ends lost 4 bases and 0 bases respectively, with 19 bases between them. The DNA for the CDR3 is TGTGCAGCATTGAATCCTAAGACTACTTACACCGATAAACTCATCTTT. This gives the protein CAALNPKTTYTDKLIF.

The chain links TRDV1 to TRDJ1, with TRDD3 matching over 11 bases. The germline V gene encodes CDR1 TSWWSYY and CDR2 QGS. The CDR3 is made up of 19 amino acids. Trimming took 0 bases from V and 2 from J; bases not matched to a gene: 11. The CDR3 spells CALGELAHWGIMGTDKLIF. In DNA, the CDR3 is TGTGCTCTTGGGGAACTGGCGCACTGGGGGATAATGGGGACCGATAAACTCATCTTT.

V gene TRDV1 combines with J gene TRDJ2, with 13 bases aligning to TRDD3. Germline CDR1 reads TSWWSYY; CDR2 reads QGS. The CDR3 sequence is 29 residues long. Germline trimming cut 1 base from V and 1 base from J; bases unmatched to any gene: 36. The chain's CDR3 is CALGEPRPFVRSSYGFTGGYVRLTAQLFF. The DNA of the CDR3 is TGTGCTCTTGGGGAACCCCGCCCCTTCGTTCGCAGTTCCTACGGATTTACTGGGGGATACGTCCGTTTGACAGCACAACTCTTCTTT.

This clone has only a few counts. The chain uses TRDV1 and TRDJ1, with TRDD3 identical over 7 bases. CDR1 is TSWWSYY and CDR2 is QGS in the germline V gene. This CDR3 region has 15 residues. Losses at the gene ends were 7 bases for V and 0 bases for J; bases not matched to a gene: 8. The CDR3 sequence: CALDQLGVDTDKLIF. The CDR3 nucleotides read TGTGCTCTTGACCAGCTGGGGGTAGACACCGATAAACTCATCTTT.

The chain recombines TRDV1 with TRDJ1; 10 nucleotides agree with TRDD3. V was pared by 1 base and J by 5 bases, with 16 bases of the junction left unmatched. The CDR3 is made up of 19 amino acids. The germline V gene encodes CDR1 TSWWSYY and CDR2 QGS. CDR3 coding DNA: TGTGCTCTTGGGGAACGTTCCACGTACTGGGGGATTAGTGGTGATAAACTCATCTTT. It yields the protein CALGERSTYWGISGDKLIF.

This chain links TRDV1 with TRDJ1; no reliable D call. Trimming stripped 3 bases from V and 0 bases from J, with 26 bases between. This CDR3 is 20 amino acids long. Germline CDR1 TSWWSYY, CDR2 QGS. Here the CDR3 reads CALGEVHFIRSRVYTDKLIF. CDR3 nucleotide sequence: TGTGCTCTTGGGGAGGTCCACTTTATCCGGAGTAGGGTTTACACCGATAAACTCATCTTT.

The sample holds a few counts of this clone. Other DNA sequences in this specimen translate into the identical CDR3. The chain couples TRDV1 to TRDJ1; D not certain. CDR3 length: 17 residues. The V end was cut by 5 bases, the J end by 0 bases, with 19 bases between. CDR1 is TSWWSYY and CDR2 is QGS in the germline V gene. This CDR3 reads CALGTPRRLEDTDKLIF. CDR3 nucleotides: TGTGCTCTTGGGACACCGCGAAGGCTGGAGGACACCGATAAACTCATCTTT.

The chain joins TRDV1 to TRDJ1, with TRDD2 as a possible D gene (5 bases). CDR1 and CDR2 from the germline V gene are TSWWSYY and QGS. The V end lost 0 bases, the J end lost 2 bases, and 16 bases lay between the germline ends. The CDR3 is 17 amino acids. The CDR3, as DNA: TGTGCTCTTGGGGAACTTCCTAGAGGTAGGAGGACCGATAAACTCATCTTT. Protein: CALGELPRGRRTDKLIF.

A note on this clone: Different DNA sequences within this sample yield the same CDR3. J is TRDJ1 and V is TRDV2; 8 bases are shared with TRDD3. J lost 1 base, V lost 5 bases, and 20 bases had no gene match. The CDR3 extends over 19 amino acids. Germline-derived CDR1 and CDR2 are GEAIGNYY and EKD. The CDR3 is CACAASYPCTGGCTDKLIF. Written as DNA, the CDR3 is TGTGCCTGTGCCGCTTCTTACCCCTGTACTGGGGGTTGCACCGATAAACTCATCTTT.

The chain has TRDV1 and TRDJ1; 9 nucleotides align to TRDD3. Trimming took 2 bases from V and 0 from J; bases not matched to a gene: 19. There are 21 residues in the CDR3. CDR1 TSWWSYY and CDR2 QGS come from the germline V gene. CDR3 coding DNA: TGTGCTCTTGGGGAAGGTCCCACGACTGGGGGAGAGAGTCCTGACACCGATAAACTCATCTTT. It codes for CALGEGPTTGGESPDTDKLIF.

The rearrangement uses TRDV1 and TRDJ1; TRDD3 matches 12 bases. Germline V lookup: CDR1 TSWWSYY, CDR2 QGS. Trimming at V came to 0 bases and at J to 4 bases, leaving 42 bases not matched to a gene. CDR3 length: 29 residues. As DNA, the CDR3 is TGTGCTCTTGGGGAACTCCTACCCACGTACCCCCTGGTACTGGGGGATACTAGGCCCGAGAACCTGAGCGGCGATAAACTCATCTTT. Protein: CALGELLPTYPLVLGDTRPENLSGDKLIF.

By sample fraction, this clone is medium-sized. The chain links TRDV2 to TRDJ1, with unresolved D. The CDR3 is 18 amino acids. V lost 1 base, J lost 0 bases, and 20 bases lay in between. Germline lookup yields CDR1 GEAIGNYY and CDR2 EKD. The CDR3 DNA is TGTGCCTGTGACACGGGAAAAGACAACAGGACGTACACCGATAAACTCATCTTT. It specifies CACDTGKDNRTYTDKLIF.

This rearrangement joins TRDV1 to TRDJ1, with 7 bases aligning to TRDD2. V lost 3 bases to trimming and J lost 0 bases; unmatched junction nucleotides: 10. The CDR3 is 17 amino acids. Per germline, CDR1 TSWWSYY and CDR2 QGS. CDR3 protein: CALGDSYDTGYTDKLIF. CDR3 bases: TGTGCTCTTGGGGATTCCTACGACACGGGGTACACCGATAAACTCATCTTT.

The rearrangement joins TRDV1 to TRDJ1; D might be TRDD3 (5 bases). The length of the CDR3 is 19 residues. Germline lookup yields CDR1 TSWWSYY and CDR2 QGS. V shed 0 bases and J shed 2 bases, with 22 bases lying between them. CDR3 DNA sequence: TGTGCTCTTGGGGAACTGCGGGAGTCGACTGGTTTGGGGACCGATAAACTCATCTTT. Amino acids: CALGELRESTGLGTDKLIF.

This rearrangement joins TRDV2 to TRDJ1; D may be TRDD3 (6 bases). The CDR3 is 22 amino acids. V was trimmed by 5 bases and J by 4 bases, leaving 40 bases between them. Germline V CDR1 and CDR2: GEAIGNYY, EKD. The CDR3 DNA reads as TGTGCCTGTGCCCCCCCTCGATACGACGCCTGGGTATATCGCTGCGGCGTCGATAAACTCATCTTT. Residues: CACAPPRYDAWVYRCGVDKLIF.

The rearrangement links TRDV1 to TRDJ1; D possibly corresponds to TRDD3 (5 bases). V was pared by 1 base and J by 1 base, with 28 bases between. The length of the CDR3 is 21 residues. Germline values: CDR1 TSWWSYY, CDR2 QGS. The CDR3 DNA reads TGTGCTCTTGGGGAACGACGGGTCCCGACGAGATCGGGGGGTCGCACCGATAAACTCATCTTT. It encodes CALGERRVPTRSGGRTDKLIF.